The T cell receptor (beta chain) described here comes from a study of T cells in Graves' hyperthyroidism and ophthalmopathy. The CDR3 spans 16 residues. V shed 2 bases and J shed 0 bases, with 13 bases lying between them. Germline assignment: CDR1 GTSNPN and CDR2 SVGIG (reference sequence). Amplified regions were TCR beta CDR3 sequences from RNA transcripts. First-round RT-PCR of the TCR CDR3 relied on the HTBI primer set. In TCRdb, the multiplex PCR reads were re-called with MiXCR into one record per CDR3 protein. The sample records roughly 740,000 distinct CDR3 sequences, about 16% being singletons.

This TCR derives from a man between 18 and 35 years old with Graves' hyperthyroidism. The specimen sequenced was blood. The J gene is TRBJ2-2, the V gene TRBV30; a possible D gene is TRBD2 (5 bases). The DNA for the CDR3 is TGTGCCTGGAGTCGAGGACCAGCGGCGAACACCGGGGAGCTGTTTTTT. This gives the protein CAWSRGPAANTGELFF.